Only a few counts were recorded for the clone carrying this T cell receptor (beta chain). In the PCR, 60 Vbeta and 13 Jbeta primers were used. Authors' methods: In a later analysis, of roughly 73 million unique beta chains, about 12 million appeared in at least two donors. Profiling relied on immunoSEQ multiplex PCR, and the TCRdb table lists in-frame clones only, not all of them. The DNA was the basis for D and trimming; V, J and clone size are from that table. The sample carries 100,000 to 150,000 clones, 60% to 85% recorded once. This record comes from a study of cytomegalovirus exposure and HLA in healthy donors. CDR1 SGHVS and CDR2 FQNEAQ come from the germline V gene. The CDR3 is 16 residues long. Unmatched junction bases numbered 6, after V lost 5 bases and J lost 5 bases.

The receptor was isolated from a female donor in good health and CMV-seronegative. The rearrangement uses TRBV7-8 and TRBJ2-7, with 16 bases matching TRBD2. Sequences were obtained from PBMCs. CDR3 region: CASSLTGLAGGHEQYF. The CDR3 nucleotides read TGTGCCAGCAGCCTAACGGGACTAGCGGGAGGGCACGAGCAGTACTTC.